Shown below are 18 T cell receptor beta chains from a single sample sequenced in a study of blood T cell repertoires in COVID-19. TCRdb's copy holds only in-frame clones and misses some; the assay was immunoSEQ multiplex PCR. The sample has some 96,000 clones, 70% to 90% seen once; the top ten hold 9.5% to 15%. The sequencing input was peripheral blood. All receptors derive from a human donor in a cohort sampled during active COVID-19.

The J gene is TRBJ2-7, the V gene TRBV13; 10 bases agree with TRBD1. Trimming removed 4 bases from V and 2 bases from J; junction bases left unmatched: 5. Germline V CDR1 and CDR2: PRHDT, FYEKMQ (reference sequence). CDR3 length equals 15 residues. CDR3 residues: CASSSRTGGAYEQYF. Here the CDR3 DNA reads TGTGCCAGCAGCTCCCGGACAGGGGGGGCCTACGAGCAGTACTTC. Combining the CDR3 with reference TRBV13 and TRBJ2-7 gives the whole variable domain AAGVIQSPRHLIKEKRETATLKCYPIPRHDTVYWYQQGPGQDPQFLISFYEKMQSDKGSIPDRFSAQQFSDYHSELNMSSLELGDSALYFCASSSRTGGAYEQYFGPGTRLTVT.

The genes are TRBV19 and TRBJ1-1; D gene unclear. CDR1 is LNHDA, CDR2 SQIVND, per germline (reference sequence). V lost 2 bases and J 8 bases, leaving 9 bases between the germline ends. This CDR3 has 12 residues. The CDR3 nucleotides are TGTGCCAGTAGTATACCCACAGACGAAGCTTTCTTT. This translates into CASSIPTDEAFF.

The chain recombines TRBV7-9 with TRBJ1-4; 8 bases are shared with TRBD1. Germline CDR1 SEHNR, CDR2 FQNEAQ (reference sequence). There are 15 residues in the CDR3. After removal of 5 bases from V and 1 base from J, the junction contained 3 bases not matched to a gene. CDR3 bases: TGTGCCAGCAGCCCGGACAGGGTAACTAATGAAAAACTGTTTTTT. Translating gives CASSPDRVTNEKLFF.

This rearrangement joins TRBV5-1 to TRBJ2-1; D perhaps matches TRBD1 (5 bases). The CDR3 has 14 amino acids. Trimming shortened V by 0 bases and J by 5 bases, and 9 bases separated the two germline ends. The germline gives CDR1 SGHRS, CDR2 YFSETQ. DNA for the CDR3: TGCGCCAGCAGCTTGGACAGGCACCACAATGAGCAGTTCTTC. Its translation is CASSLDRHHNEQFF.

The chain joins TRBV10-2 to TRBJ2-5; 8 bases match TRBD2. The trim removed 5 bases at V and 7 bases at J, leaving 9 bases unmatched. The CDR3 has 14 amino acids. Germline V lookup: CDR1 WSHSY, CDR2 SAAADI. In nucleotides, the CDR3 is TGCGCCAGCAGTCTAGCGGGTCGGGAGGGGACCCAGTACTTC. Translation gives CASSLAGREGTQYF.

The J gene is TRBJ2-3, the V gene TRBV10-2; 8 positions match TRBD2. CDR1 is WSHSY, CDR2 SAAADI, per germline. The CDR3 runs 16 residues. Unmatched junction bases numbered 10, after V lost 7 bases and J lost 1 base. The CDR3: CASTPGGGRGTDTQYF. CDR3 nucleotide sequence: TGCGCCAGCACTCCGGGAGGGGGGCGGGGCACAGATACGCAGTATTTT.

V is TRBV9 and J is TRBJ2-7, with 9 positions matching TRBD2. The CDR3 is made up of 15 amino acids. Trimming took 2 bases from V and 4 from J; bases not matched to a gene: 7. Germline V CDR1 and CDR2: SGDLS, YYNGEE. The chain's CDR3 is CASSVSAGGWYEQYF. CDR3 coding DNA: TGTGCCAGCAGCGTGAGCGCGGGAGGGTGGTACGAGCAGTACTTC.

The chain uses TRBV5-4 and TRBJ2-2; TRBD2 aligns across 8 bases. Losses at the gene ends were 2 bases for V and 4 bases for J; bases not matched to a gene: 10. The germline gives CDR1 SGHNT, CDR2 YYREEE (reference sequence). The CDR3 contains 17 residues. DNA of the CDR3: TGTGCCAGCAGCTTTGGGAGGGGGACTAGAACCACCGGGGAGCTGTTTTTT. This gives the protein CASSFGRGTRTTGELFF.

The gene calls are TRBV5-5 and TRBJ2-1; 8 nucleotides agree with TRBD2. Trimming cost V 2 bases and J 9 bases; bases outside gene matches: 1. The CDR3 length is 12 residues. CDR1 is SGHKS and CDR2 is YYEKEE in the germline V gene (reference sequence). The CDR3 protein is CASSFTSGEQFF. CDR3 sequence (DNA): TGTGCCAGCAGCTTCACTAGCGGTGAGCAGTTCTTC.

The chain recombines TRBV18 with TRBJ2-1; the D gene is possibly TRBD1 (6 bases). The CDR3 runs to 13 residues. From germline, CDR1 is KGHSH and CDR2 LQKENI. Trimming removed 3 bases from V and 7 bases from J, with 10 bases in between. CDR3 in DNA: TGTGCCAGCTCACCGGCCGGGACAAATGAGCAGTTCTTC. It codes for CASSPAGTNEQFF.

The chain recombines TRBV21-1 with TRBJ2-3; the D call in the table, TRBD2, was not verified against the DNA. TRBV21-1 is a recognized pseudogene. The CDR3 is 10 amino acids. CDR3 nucleotide sequence: TGTGCCAGTAACACAGATACGCAGTATTTT. Translated, it gives CASNTDTQYF.

This clone appeared a single time. CDR3 sequence reads: CASSQDTVTGELFF. In nucleotides, the CDR3 is TGTGCCAGCAGCCAAGATACGGTCACCGGGGAGCTGTTTTTT. The chain is built from TRBV3-1 (or the pseudogene TRBV3-2) and TRBJ2-2; D is unclear. This CDR3 contains 14 residues. In germline, CDR1 is LGHDT, CDR2 YNNKEL (reference sequence). V was trimmed by 0 bases and J by 4 bases, leaving 6 bases between them.

This clone was found once. This chain links TRBV7-6 with TRBJ2-1; 7 bases agree with TRBD2. J lost 4 bases, V lost 5 bases, and 11 bases had no gene match. Germline values: CDR1 SGHVS, CDR2 FNYEAQ. The length of the CDR3 is 16 residues. The CDR3 is CASSPGPPGGYNEQFF. In DNA form, the CDR3 reads TGTGCCAGCAGCCCCGGACCTCCGGGGGGTTACAATGAGCAGTTCTTC.

This chain connects TRBV27 to TRBJ2-7, with D tentatively TRBD2 (7 bases). Germline CDR1 reads MNHEY; CDR2 reads SMNVEV (reference sequence). Trimming shortened V by 4 bases and J by 0 bases, and 13 bases separated the two germline ends. The CDR3 length is 15 residues. CDR3 coding DNA: TGTGCCAGCAGTTGGGAGGGGGGAAGCTCCTACGAGCAGTACTTC. It yields the protein CASSWEGGSSYEQYF.

This chain joins TRBV9 and TRBJ2-3, with a possible D match to TRBD1 (5 bases). Germline V gene sequence: CDR1 SGDLS, CDR2 YYNGEE. Trimming shortened V by 5 bases and J by 6 bases, and 7 bases separated the two germline ends. The CDR3 totals 11 residues. CDR3 residues: CASSAGDTQYF. The CDR3 DNA is TGTGCCAGCAGTGCAGGGGATACGCAGTATTTT.

This clone turned up a few times. The genes are TRBV2 and TRBJ1-6, with D possibly TRBD1 on 5 matching bases. Trimming stripped 4 bases from V and 7 bases from J, with 11 bases between. The CDR3 has 14 amino acids. Per the germline V gene, CDR1 is SNHLY and CDR2 is FYNNEI. The CDR3, as DNA: TGTGCCAGCAGTGCCACAGGCCTAAATTCACCCCTCCACTTT. The encoded protein is CASSATGLNSPLHF.

The chain employs TRBV5-1 and TRBJ1-1, with 11 bases that match TRBD1. CDR1 and CDR2 from the germline V gene are SGHRS and YFSETQ. The length of the CDR3 is 14 residues. V lost 3 bases and J lost 4; bases outside the gene matches: 2. CDR3 sequence: CASSSGQGVTEAFF. The CDR3 DNA reads as TGCGCCAGCAGCTCGGGACAGGGGGTCACTGAAGCTTTCTTT.

The genes are TRBV7-2 and TRBJ2-3; 8 bases agree with TRBD1. J lost 2 bases, V lost 4 bases, and 2 bases had no gene match. This CDR3 has 14 amino acids. Per the germline V gene, CDR1 is SGHTA and CDR2 is FQGNSA. CDR3 residues: CASSSGQVTDTQYF. The CDR3 bases are TGTGCCAGCAGCTCGGGACAGGTCACAGATACGCAGTATTTT.